This record concerns one T cell receptor beta chain sequence. Which antigen it targets is not known. No base-level quality is on record; no much larger clone is a single base apart. These data belong to a study of Graves' ophthalmopathy and Graves' hyperthyroidism listed by TCRdb under 2018. Regarding the research as a whole: Hyperthyroidism was considered stable if no progression to ophthalmopathy occurred within 18 months of follow-up. The study used signatures of the TCR beta repertoire to tell Graves' ophthalmopathy apart from Graves' hyperthyroidism and to predict which patients would progress to ophthalmopathy. In total, 135 blood samples were TCR-sequenced: fewer than 50 ophthalmopathy, around 75 hyperthyroidism and roughly 17 hyperthyroidism-to-ophthalmopathy patients. To explore V-J signatures distinguishing ophthalmopathy from hyperthyroidism, a discovery set of roughly 100 patients (roughly 45 ophthalmopathy, around 55 stable hyperthyroidism) was enrolled. An independent validation cohort was composed of 18 hyperthyroidism patients and some 16 patients who later progressed from hyperthyroidism to ophthalmopathy. T-cell repertoires of thyroid tissue and blood were compared in a handful of hyperthyroidism patients. After sampling, hyperthyroidism patients received methimazole starting at 30 mg daily, and ophthalmopathy patients received high-dose intravenous methylprednisolone. Findings and caveats that apply to the study as a whole: In validation, the model predicted ophthalmopathy progression with about 64% sensitivity and approximately 72% specificity; 12 predicted patients were CT-confirmed with GO in a median of about 6.2 months. The 13-signature model separated ophthalmopathy from stable hyperthyroidism with roughly 88% sensitivity and approximately 81% specificity in cross-validation, and 80%/75% in the test set. No statistical method was used to set the sample size in advance, and the investigators knew which group each participant was assigned to. Most expanded thyroid clonotypes with frequency above 0.001 were also detected in blood, suggesting blood repertoires may reflect the thyroid immune response.

The CDR3 measures 14 amino acids from cysteine to phenylalanine. Of all the DNA, just the CDR3 is kept, 42 bases in frame from base 1. Ends trimmed: V by 6 bases, J by 6 bases; bases unmatched to a gene: 10. Based on the germline V gene, the CDR1 and CDR2 sequences are MGHDK and SYGVNS. Hyperthyroidism patients were newly diagnosed, were aged 18 to 65 years, and had a disease duration under 2 months. Patients with other autoimmune diseases, uncontrolled infections, pregnancy or lactation were excluded. Diagnosis relied on clinical symptoms, serum thyroxine, TRAb, thyroid ultrasound and orbital computed tomography. Trizol reagent was used to extract the total RNA, and its quality was then checked on an Agilent 2100 Bioanalyzer. TCR beta CDR3 regions were amplified from RNA transcripts for repertoire sequencing. A first-round RT-PCR used HTBI primers with the Qiagen OneStep RT-PCR kit, followed by a second-round multiplex PCR, size selection and purification. Libraries were sequenced paired-end with 100 bp reads on an Illumina HiSeq2000. For the original study's pipeline: SOAPnuke was used for read processing, and reads with adapters, uncalled bases, a mean Phred below 15, or no exact constant-primer or identifier match were discarded. High-quality paired reads were merged with COPE v1.2.5. Each unique nucleotide sequence was treated as a clonotype, and MiTCR v1.1 was used to align the clonotypes to the IMGT TRB V, D and J references. Analysis was restricted to V-J combinations with a frequency above 0.0001, which covered 98% to 99.2% of repertoires. A TCR clonal expansion and chaos score per V-J combination was defined as the ratio of F50 clonal expansion to chaos observed in the TCRdist matrix. Welch's t-statistics and random forest were used to reduce the features to about a dozen V-J combinations, which were then used as input to a naive Bayes classifier. The Morisita-Horn index was used to measure how similar the thyroid and blood repertoires were. TCRdb's own reprocessing of the public reads used fastp at Q25 and MiXCR and kept productive beta chains. Duplicate CDR3 protein sequences are folded into a single record with the most common DNA and genes. TCRdb's processing, not the authors', yielded these V and J calls. The table for this sample lists over a million distinct CDR3 sequences; about 40% of them were counted only once. The top ten clones comprise approximately 12% of the sample.

The receptor's source is an adult man with Graves' hyperthyroidism. The specimen sequenced was peripheral blood or thyroid tissue (not recorded which). The rearranged chain carries TRBV25-1 and TRBJ2-7; the central 8 bases match TRBD1. The nucleotide sequence is TGTGCCAGCAGCCCTCTAGGACAGGGAGGCGAGCAGTACTTC. This encodes CASSPLGQGGEQYF.